The entry below gives a single T cell receptor (beta chain) sequence along with its context. Its antigen remains unknown. The PCR had 60 Vbeta and 13 Jbeta primers. Assay: immunoSEQ multiplex PCR; the TCRdb copy retains only in-frame clones and omits some. The sample yields more than 100,000 clones, 60% to 85% seen once. The CDR3 runs 14 residues. Germline-derived CDR1 and CDR2 are MNHEY and SMNVEV (reference sequence). Trimming took off 0 bases at V and 11 bases at J, with 14 bases between the two ends. The data were obtained in a study of cytomegalovirus exposure and HLA in healthy donors. Study results and limitations: Immune exposure information comprised only CMV serostatus. Among the CMV-associated chains, three were confirmed in vitro as specific for CMV antigens. In a later analysis, a missense DCLRE1C variant was linked to TCR beta V- and J-gene trimming.

The chain is built from TRBV27 and TRBJ2-1; D possibly corresponds to TRBD2 (5 bases). Source material: PBMCs. This receptor was identified in a man aged 45-65 years in good health and CMV-seropositive. CDR3 coding DNA: TGTGCCAGCAGTTTATCCGGACTCGCGTGGAAGCAGTTCTTC. Translation: CASSLSGLAWKQFF.